This T cell receptor (beta chain) was documented in a study of blood T cell repertoires in COVID-19. The wider study: COVID-19 samples collected from the United States, Italy and Spain covered acute and convalescent phases. PBMCs, B-cell-depleted T cells, or T cells provided the cDNA or gDNA that made up the material.

Original analysis: Nucleated cell counts were estimated from reference gene primer amplification. TCRdb's table, derived via immunoSEQ multiplex PCR, lists solely in-frame clones and lacks some. That table gives V, J and clone size, and the DNA gave D and trimming. The repertoire consists of tens of thousands of clones, with roughly 85% occurring once and the leading ten covering 32%. This clone came up once. Per the germline V gene, CDR1 is SGHVS and CDR2 is FNYEAQ. The ends were cut back, 3 bases at V and 4 bases at J, with 13 bases in the middle. The length of the CDR3 is 15 residues. Sequencing used peripheral blood. The chain uses TRBV7-6 and TRBJ1-3; D is unresolved. This clonotype was sampled from a human donor in a cohort sampled during active COVID-19. The CDR3 nucleotides are TGTGCCAGCAGCTTCCGTTCGAGTGCCGGAAACACCATATATTTT. The encoded protein is CASSFRSSAGNTIYF.